This is a list of T cell receptor beta chains from one sample in a study of T cell repertoires in cytomegalovirus infection. No antigens are known for them. From the reads, TCRdb called clonotypes with MiXCR, one entry per CDR3 protein. The table records about 130,000 distinct CDR3 sequences, about 32% of them present only once. Sequencing was performed on CD8+ T cells from cultured PBMCs, taken from culture after CMV antigen stimulation. The receptors derive from a human donor in good health (CMV status not recorded). Some clones in this sample may be carry-over from other donors' samples. Both conserved end residues are part of each CDR3.

v_gene: TRBV20-1; len: 12; CDR3aa: CSARDSQETQYF
v_gene: TRBV12-5; len: 13; CDR3aa: CASGLVGGDTQYF
v_gene: TRBV7-2; len: 15; CDR3aa: CASSLLAGVLDEQFF
v_gene: TRBV9; len: 15; CDR3aa: CASSVGASGGYEQYF
v_gene: TRBV4-1; len: 14; CDR3aa: CASSQGTGEDTQYF
v_gene: TRBV12-3/TRBV12-4; len: 13; CDR3aa: CASSADRGYEQYF
v_gene: TRBV20-1; len: 17; CDR3aa: CSAVEDPGRFYTDTQYF
v_gene: TRBV7-9; len: 16; CDR3aa: CASSGTPKGINEKLFF
v_gene: TRBV28; len: 16; CDR3aa: CASSSLGQGSKETQYF
v_gene: TRBV6-5; len: 16; CDR3aa: CASSYSLSGGWNEQFF
v_gene: TRBV28; len: 14; CDR3aa: CASNTPDVNEKLFF
v_gene: TRBV6-1; len: 15; CDR3aa: CASRTGLAETGELFF
v_gene: TRBV19; len: 14; CDR3aa: CASSMVRVDQPQHF
v_gene: TRBV7-2; len: 15; CDR3aa: CASSLIVSSFNEQYF
v_gene: TRBV7-9; len: 14; CDR3aa: CASSPSGGTYEQYF
v_gene: TRBV4-2; len: 17; CDR3aa: CASSQESGRFYNSPLHF
v_gene: TRBV28; len: 15; CDR3aa: CASSMTSGIPYEQYF
v_gene: TRBV12-3/TRBV12-4; len: 15; CDR3aa: CASSPSVGTTGELFF
v_gene: TRBV6-2/TRBV6-3; len: 14; CDR3aa: CASSYVDTNYGYTF
v_gene: TRBV4-3; len: 17; CDR3aa: CASSQDAASPHQNEQFF
v_gene: TRBV12-3/TRBV12-4; len: 14; CDR3aa: CASRRGLGANVLTF
v_gene: TRBV7-4; len: 16; CDR3aa: CASSSGTSGRYNEQFF
v_gene: TRBV20-1; len: 13; CDR3aa: CSAREMGNTEAFF
v_gene: TRBV27; len: 17; CDR3aa: CASRTFVGPGANYGYTF